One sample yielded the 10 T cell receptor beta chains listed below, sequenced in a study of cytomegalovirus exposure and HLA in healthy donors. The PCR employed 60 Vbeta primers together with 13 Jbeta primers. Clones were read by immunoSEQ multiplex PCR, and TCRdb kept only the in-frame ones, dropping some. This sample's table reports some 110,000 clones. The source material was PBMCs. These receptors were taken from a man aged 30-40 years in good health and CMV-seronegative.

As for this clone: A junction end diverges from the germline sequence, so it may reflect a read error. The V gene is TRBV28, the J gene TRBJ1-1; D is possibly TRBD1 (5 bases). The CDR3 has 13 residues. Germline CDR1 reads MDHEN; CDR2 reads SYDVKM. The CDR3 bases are TGTGCCGGCAGCCGGGGGGGTGGTACTGAAGCTTTCTTT. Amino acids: CAGSRGGGTEAFF.

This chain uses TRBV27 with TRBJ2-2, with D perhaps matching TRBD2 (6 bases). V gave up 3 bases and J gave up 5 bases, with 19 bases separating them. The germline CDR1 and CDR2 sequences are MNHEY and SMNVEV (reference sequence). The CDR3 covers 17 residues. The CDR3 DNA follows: TGTGCCAGCAGTTTCCTTTGGGACTCATTCGGGACCGGGGAGCTGTTTTTT. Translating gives CASSFLWDSFGTGELFF.

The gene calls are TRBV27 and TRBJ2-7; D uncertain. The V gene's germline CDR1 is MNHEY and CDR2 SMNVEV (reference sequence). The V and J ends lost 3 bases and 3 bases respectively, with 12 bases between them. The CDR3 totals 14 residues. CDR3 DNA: TGTGCCAGCAGTTTCCCAGGAAACTTCTACGAGCAGTACTTC. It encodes CASSFPGNFYEQYF.

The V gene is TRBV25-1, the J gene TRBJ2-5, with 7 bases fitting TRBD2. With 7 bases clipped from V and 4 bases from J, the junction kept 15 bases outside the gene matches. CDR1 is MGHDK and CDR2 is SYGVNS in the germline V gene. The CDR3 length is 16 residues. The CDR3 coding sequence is TGTGCCAGCACTCCTGGGGCTAGCGGCTACCCAGAGACCCAGTACTTC. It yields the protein CASTPGASGYPETQYF.

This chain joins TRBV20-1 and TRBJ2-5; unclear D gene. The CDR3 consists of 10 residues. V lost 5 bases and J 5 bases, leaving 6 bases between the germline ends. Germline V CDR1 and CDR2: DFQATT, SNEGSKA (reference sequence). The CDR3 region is CSAPLETQYF. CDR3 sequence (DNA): TGCAGTGCTCCACTCGAGACCCAGTACTTC.

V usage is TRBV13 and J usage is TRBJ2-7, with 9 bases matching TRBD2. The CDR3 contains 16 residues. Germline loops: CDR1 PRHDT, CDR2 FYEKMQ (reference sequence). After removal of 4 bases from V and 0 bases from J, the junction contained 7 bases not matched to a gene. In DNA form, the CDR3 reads TGTGCCAGCAGCTCTAGCGGGGTAGGCCTCTCCTACGAGCAGTACTTC. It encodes CASSSSGVGLSYEQYF.

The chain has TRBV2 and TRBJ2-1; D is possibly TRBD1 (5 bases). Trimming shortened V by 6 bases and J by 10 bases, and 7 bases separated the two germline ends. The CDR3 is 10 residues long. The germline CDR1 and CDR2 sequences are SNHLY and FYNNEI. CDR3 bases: TGTGCCAGCAGAGGACAAGAGCAGTTCTTC. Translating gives CASRGQEQFF.

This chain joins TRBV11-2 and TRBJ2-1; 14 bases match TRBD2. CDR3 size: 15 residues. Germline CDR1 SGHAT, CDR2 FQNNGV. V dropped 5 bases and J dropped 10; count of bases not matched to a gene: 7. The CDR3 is CASSATSGRAGEQFF. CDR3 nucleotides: TGTGCCAGCAGCGCGACTAGCGGGAGGGCGGGGGAGCAGTTCTTC.

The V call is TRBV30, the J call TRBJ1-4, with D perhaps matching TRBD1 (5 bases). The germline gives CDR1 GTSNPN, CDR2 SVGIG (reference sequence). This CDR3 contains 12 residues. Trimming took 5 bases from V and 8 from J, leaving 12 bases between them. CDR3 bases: TGTGCCTGGGACGACAGTGGGGAAAAACTGTTTTTT. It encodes CAWDDSGEKLFF.

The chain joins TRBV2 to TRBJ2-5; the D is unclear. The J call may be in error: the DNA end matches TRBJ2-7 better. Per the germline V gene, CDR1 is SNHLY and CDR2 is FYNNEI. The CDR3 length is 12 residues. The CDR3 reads CAGTALSYEQYF. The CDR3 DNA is TGTGCCGGCACAGCGCTTTCCTACGAGCAGTACTTC.